This T cell receptor (beta chain) originates from a study of beta chain features in type 1 diabetes. V lost 3 bases, J lost 1 base, and 21 bases lay in between. The CDR3 loop spans 18 amino acids. CDR1 and CDR2 (germline): LGHNA, YSLEER. Via CD45RO/CCR7/CD25/CD127/CD95/CD27, cells of the CD4+ naive, central memory, regulatory and stem cell-like memory subsets were sorted. This clone was counted a few times. What it binds is not known. General study points: Junctions at VDJ sites from type 1 diabetes patients had fewer insertions and more deletions. Healthy donors had naive, central memory and Treg TCRB repertoires that appeared less similar than those seen among patients.

The whole isolated RNA underwent reverse transcription, so sequencing captured expressed TCRB transcripts. Produced via immunoSEQ multiplex PCR; TCRdb's table is partial and in-frame only. The sample includes under 550,000 clones, roughly 10% of them seen just once. The chain has TRBV4-3 and TRBJ1-1; D is perhaps TRBD1 (5 bases). This TCR was recovered from a woman between 18 and 29 years old in good health. Source material: naive CD4+ T cells from blood. The CDR3 is CASSQGRARGRGNTEAFF. DNA for the CDR3: TGCGCCAGCAGCCAGGGCAGGGCTCGAGGGAGAGGGAACACTGAAGCTTTCTTT.